The table lists the clone carrying this T cell receptor beta chain with a count of one. Its target is not known. The CDR3 contains 17 residues. Germline CDR1 and CDR2: LNHNV and YYDKDF (reference sequence). Losses at the gene ends were 0 bases for V and 6 bases for J; bases not matched to a gene: 12. This sample is drawn from a study of graft-versus-host responses after intestinal transplantation. Libraries were prepared by immunoSEQ multiplex PCR; TCRdb keeps only in-frame clonotypes and omits some of them. The repertoire includes some 110,000 clones, over 75% of them detected once, and approximately 0.88% sits in the top ten. General study results and limits: Allograft graft-versus-host to host-versus-graft clonal ratios ran high in patients with graft-donor T cell macrochimerism.

This specimen consisted of unstimulated CD4+ T cells sorted from spleen or lymph node cells, obtained before intestinal transplant. The V gene is TRBV15, the J gene TRBJ2-3; 7 bases are shared with TRBD2. This receptor was taken from a human donor who received an intestinal transplant. The CDR3 DNA reads TGTGCCACCAGCAGAGATCAAGGTGGGAGGGCCACCGATACGCAGTATTTT. Its translation is CATSRDQGGRATDTQYF. The full variable domain, completed using reference TRBV15 and TRBJ2-3, is DAMVIQNPRYQVTQFGKPVTLSCSQTLNHNVMYWYQQKSSQAPKLLFHYYDKDFNNEADTPDNFQSRRPNTSFCFLDIRSPGLGDTAMYLCATSRDQGGRATDTQYFGPGTRLTVL.